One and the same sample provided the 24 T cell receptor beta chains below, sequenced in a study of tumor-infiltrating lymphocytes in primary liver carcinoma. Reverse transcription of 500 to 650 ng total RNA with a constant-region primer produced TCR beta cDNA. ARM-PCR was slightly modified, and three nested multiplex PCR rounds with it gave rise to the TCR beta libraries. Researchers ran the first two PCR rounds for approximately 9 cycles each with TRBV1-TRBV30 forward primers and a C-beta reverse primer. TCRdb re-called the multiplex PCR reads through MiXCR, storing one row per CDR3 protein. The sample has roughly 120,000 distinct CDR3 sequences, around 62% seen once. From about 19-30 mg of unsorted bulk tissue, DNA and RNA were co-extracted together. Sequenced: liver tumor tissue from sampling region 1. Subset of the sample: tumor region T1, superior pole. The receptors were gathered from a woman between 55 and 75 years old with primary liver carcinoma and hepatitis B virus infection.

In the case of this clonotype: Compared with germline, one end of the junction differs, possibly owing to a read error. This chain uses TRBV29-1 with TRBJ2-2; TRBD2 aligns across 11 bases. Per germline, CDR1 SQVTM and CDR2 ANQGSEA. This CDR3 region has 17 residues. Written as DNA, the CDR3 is TGCAACGTTGGGGCAGATGGTAGCGGGAGGGGTCACGGGGAGCTGTTTTTT. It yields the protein CNVGADGSGRGHGELFF.

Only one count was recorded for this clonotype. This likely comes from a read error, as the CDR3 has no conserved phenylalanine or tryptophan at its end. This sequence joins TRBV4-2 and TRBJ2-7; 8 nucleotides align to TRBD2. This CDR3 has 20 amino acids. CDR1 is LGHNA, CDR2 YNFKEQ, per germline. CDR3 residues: CASSLSVGGRKPASLHEQYY. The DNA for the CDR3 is TGTGCCAGTAGCCTCTCGGTCGGCGGGAGGAAACCGGCTTCCCTCCACGAGCAGTACTAC.

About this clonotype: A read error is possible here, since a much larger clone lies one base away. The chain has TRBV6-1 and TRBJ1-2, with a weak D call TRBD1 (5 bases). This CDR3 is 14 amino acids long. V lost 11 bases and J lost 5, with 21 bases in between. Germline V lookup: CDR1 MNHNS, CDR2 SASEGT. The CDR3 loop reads CACTRGDGGYGYTF. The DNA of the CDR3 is TGTGCCTGCACCCGGGGGGATGGAGGTTATGGCTACACCTTC.

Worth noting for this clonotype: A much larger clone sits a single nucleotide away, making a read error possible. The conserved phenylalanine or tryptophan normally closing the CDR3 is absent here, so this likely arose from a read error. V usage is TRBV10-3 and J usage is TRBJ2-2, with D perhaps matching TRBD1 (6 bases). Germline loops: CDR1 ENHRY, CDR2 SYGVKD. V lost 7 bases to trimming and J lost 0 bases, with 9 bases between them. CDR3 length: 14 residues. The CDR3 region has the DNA TGTGCCATCACGGGACACGCGAACACCGGGGAGCTGTTTTAT. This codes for CAITGHANTGELFY.

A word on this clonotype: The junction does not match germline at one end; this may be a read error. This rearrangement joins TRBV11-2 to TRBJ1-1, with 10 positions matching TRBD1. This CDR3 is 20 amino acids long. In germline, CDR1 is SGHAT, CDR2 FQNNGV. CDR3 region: CASSLDHLTGGAKLDTESFF. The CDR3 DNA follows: TGTGCCAGCAGCTTAGATCACTTGACAGGGGGCGCAAAATTGGACACTGAATCTTTCTTC.

The CDR3 here is CSARVASGGSYNEQFF. CDR3 sequence (DNA): TGCAGTGCTAGGGTCGCTAGCGGAGGGTCCTACAATGAGCAGTTCTTC. The chain carries TRBV20-1 and TRBJ2-1; 7 bases line up with TRBD2. The CDR3 consists of 16 residues. J lost 1 base, V lost 3 bases, and 9 bases had no gene match. Germline lookup yields CDR1 DFQATT and CDR2 SNEGSKA (reference sequence).

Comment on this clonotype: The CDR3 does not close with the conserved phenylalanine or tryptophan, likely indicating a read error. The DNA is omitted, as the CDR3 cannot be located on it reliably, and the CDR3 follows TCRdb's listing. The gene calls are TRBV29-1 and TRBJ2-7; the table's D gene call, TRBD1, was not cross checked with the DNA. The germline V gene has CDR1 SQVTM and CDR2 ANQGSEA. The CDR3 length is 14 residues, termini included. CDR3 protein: CSVVRGTNSYEQYL.

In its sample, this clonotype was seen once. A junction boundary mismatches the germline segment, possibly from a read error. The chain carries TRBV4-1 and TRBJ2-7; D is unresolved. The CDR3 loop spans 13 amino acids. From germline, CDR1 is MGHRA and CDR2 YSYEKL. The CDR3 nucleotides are TGCGCCAGCAGCCGCAGGAGCTCCTACAAGCAGTACTTC. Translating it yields CASSRRSSYKQYF.

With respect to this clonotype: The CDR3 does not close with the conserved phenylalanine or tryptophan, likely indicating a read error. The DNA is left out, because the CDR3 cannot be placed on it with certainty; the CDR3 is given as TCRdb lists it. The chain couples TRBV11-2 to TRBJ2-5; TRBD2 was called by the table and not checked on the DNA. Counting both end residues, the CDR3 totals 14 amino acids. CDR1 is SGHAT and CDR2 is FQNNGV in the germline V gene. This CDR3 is CASGLSLAGETQCL.

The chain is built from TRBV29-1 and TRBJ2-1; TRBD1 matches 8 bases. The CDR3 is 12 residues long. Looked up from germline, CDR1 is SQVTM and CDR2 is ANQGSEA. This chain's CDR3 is CVEGDRNNEQFF. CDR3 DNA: TGCGTTGAGGGGGACAGGAACAATGAGCAGTTCTTC.

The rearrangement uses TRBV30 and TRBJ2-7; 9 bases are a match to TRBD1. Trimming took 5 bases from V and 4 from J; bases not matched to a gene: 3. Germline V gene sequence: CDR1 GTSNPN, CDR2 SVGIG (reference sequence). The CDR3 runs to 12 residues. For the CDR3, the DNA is TGTGCCTGGGGACAGGGGCTATACGAGCAGTACTTC. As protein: CAWGQGLYEQYF.

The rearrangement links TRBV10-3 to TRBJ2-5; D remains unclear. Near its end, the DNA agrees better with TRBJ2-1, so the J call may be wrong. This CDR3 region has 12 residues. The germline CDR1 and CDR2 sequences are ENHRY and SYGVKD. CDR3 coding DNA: TGTGCCATCAGTGACACGCAAGAGACCCAGTTCTTC. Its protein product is CAISDTQETQFF.

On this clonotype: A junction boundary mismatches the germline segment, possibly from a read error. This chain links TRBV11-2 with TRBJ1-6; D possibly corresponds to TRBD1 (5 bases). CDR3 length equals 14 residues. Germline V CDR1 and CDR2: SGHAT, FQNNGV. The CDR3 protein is CASSLDQGNSPLQF. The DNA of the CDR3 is TGTGCCAGCAGCTTAGATCAGGGAAATTCACCCCTCCAATTT. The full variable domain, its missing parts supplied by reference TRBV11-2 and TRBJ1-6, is EAGVAQSPRYKIIEKRQSVAFWCNPISGHATLYWYQQILGQGPKLLIQFQNNGVVDDSQLPKDRFSAERLKGVDSTLKIQPAKLEDSAVYLCASSLDQGNSPLQFGNGTRLTVT.

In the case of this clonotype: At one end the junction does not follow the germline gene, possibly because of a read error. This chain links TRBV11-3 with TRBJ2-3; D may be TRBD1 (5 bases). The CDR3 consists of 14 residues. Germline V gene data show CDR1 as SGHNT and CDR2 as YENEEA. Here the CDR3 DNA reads TGTGCCAGCAGCCATCGGACATACACAGATACGCGGTATTTT. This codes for CASSHRTYTDTRYF.

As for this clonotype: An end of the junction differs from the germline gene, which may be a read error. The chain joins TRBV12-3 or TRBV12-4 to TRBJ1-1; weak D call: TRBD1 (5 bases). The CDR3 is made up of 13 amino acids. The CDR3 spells CASSSGPNTEASF. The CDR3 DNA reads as TGTGCCAGCAGTTCGGGGCCGAACACTGAAGCTTCCTTT.

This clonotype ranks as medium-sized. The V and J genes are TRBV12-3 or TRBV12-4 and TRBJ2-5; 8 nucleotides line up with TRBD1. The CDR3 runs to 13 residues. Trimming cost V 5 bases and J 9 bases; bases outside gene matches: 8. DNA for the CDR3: TGTGCCAGCAGTACGGACAGGGCCAGGGCCCAGTACTTC. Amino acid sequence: CASSTDRARAQYF.

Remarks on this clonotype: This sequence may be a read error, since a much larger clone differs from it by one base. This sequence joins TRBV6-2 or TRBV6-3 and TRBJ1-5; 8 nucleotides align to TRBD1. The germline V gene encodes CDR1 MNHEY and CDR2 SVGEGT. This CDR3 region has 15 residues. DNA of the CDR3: TGTGTCAGTCGAGACGGACAGGGAGCGAATCAGCCCCAGCATTTT. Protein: CVSRDGQGANQPQHF.

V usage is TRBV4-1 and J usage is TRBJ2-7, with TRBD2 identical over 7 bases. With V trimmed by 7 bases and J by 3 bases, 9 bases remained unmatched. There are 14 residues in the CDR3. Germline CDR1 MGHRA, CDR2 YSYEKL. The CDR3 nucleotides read TGCGCCAGCAACTCCGCGGGGAGGGTCTACGAGCAGTACTTC. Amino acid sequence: CASNSAGRVYEQYF.

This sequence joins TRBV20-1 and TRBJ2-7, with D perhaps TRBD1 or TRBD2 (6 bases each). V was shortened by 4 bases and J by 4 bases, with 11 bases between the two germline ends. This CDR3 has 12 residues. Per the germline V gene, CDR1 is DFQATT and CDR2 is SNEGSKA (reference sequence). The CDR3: CSAKGGGYEQYF. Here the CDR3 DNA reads TGCAGTGCTAAGGGGGGCGGATACGAGCAGTACTTC.

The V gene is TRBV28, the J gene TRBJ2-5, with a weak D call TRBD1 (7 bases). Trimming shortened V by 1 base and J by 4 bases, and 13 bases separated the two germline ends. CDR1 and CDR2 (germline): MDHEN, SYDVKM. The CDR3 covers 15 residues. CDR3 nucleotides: TGTGCCAGCAGTTTATACAGACAGGGAGGAGAGACCCAGTACTTC. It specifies CASSLYRQGGETQYF.

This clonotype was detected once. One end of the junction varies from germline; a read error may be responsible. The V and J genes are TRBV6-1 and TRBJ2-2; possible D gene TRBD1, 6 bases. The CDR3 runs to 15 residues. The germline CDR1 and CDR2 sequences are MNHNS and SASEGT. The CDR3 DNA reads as TGTGCCAGCAGTGGTCAGGGGTCGGGCAACGGGGAGCTGTTCTTT. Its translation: CASSGQGSGNGELFF.

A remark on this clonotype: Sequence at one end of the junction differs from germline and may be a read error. The CDR3 spells CTSSQGTSGRGSEQYF. CDR3 nucleotides: TGTACCAGCAGCCAGGGGACTAGCGGGAGAGGGAGCGAGCAGTACTTC. The rearrangement links TRBV4-2 to TRBJ2-7; 14 nucleotides align to TRBD2. The CDR3 length is 16 residues. The germline gives CDR1 LGHNA, CDR2 YNFKEQ.

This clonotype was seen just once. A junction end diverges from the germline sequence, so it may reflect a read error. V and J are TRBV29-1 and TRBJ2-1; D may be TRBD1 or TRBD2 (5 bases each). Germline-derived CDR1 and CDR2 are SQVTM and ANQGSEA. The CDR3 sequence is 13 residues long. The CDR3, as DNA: TGCAGTGTTGGTGGGACCTCCCACAGTGAGCAGTTCTTC. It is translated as CSVGGTSHSEQFF.

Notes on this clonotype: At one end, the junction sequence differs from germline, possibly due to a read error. The CDR3 sequence: CAGSFSSGGSTDTQYF. DNA for the CDR3: TGTGCCGGCAGCTTCTCGAGCGGGGGCTCCACAGATACGCAGTATTTT. This chain uses TRBV7-3 with TRBJ2-3; TRBD2 agrees at 8 bases. In germline, CDR1 is SGHTA, CDR2 FQGTGA. The CDR3 is 16 residues long. Looking up the rest from reference TRBV7-3 and TRBJ2-3 gives the full variable domain: GAGVSQTPSNKVTEKGKYVELRCDPISGHTALYWYRQSLGQGPEFLIYFQGTGAADDSGLPNDRFFAVRPEGSVSTLKIQRTERGDSAVYLCAGSFSSGGSTDTQYFGPGTRLTVL.